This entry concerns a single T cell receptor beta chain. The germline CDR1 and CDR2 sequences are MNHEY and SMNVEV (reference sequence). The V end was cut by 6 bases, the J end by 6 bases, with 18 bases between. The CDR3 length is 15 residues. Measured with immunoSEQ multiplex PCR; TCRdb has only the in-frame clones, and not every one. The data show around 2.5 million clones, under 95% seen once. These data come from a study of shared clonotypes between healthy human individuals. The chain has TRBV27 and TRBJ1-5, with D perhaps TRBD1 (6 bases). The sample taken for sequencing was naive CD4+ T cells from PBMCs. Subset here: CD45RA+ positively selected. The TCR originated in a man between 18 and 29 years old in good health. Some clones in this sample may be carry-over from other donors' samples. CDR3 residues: CASRRVGAPGQPQHF. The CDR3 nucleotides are TGTGCCAGCAGGCGAGTGGGGGCGCCGGGTCAGCCCCAGCATTTT.